A single sample gave rise to the 21 T cell receptor beta chains below, sequenced in a study of response to subunit inactivated influenza vaccine. A single record per CDR3 protein comes from TCRdb applying MiXCR to the RT-PCR reads. The table has about 700,000 distinct CDR3 sequences, about 14% seen once. The sequencing here drew on PBMCs from blood, taken 14 to 15 days before vaccination. All receptors derive from a man aged 50 or older who received an inactivated influenza vaccine.

V is TRBV20-1 and J is TRBJ2-7, with D perhaps matching TRBD1 or TRBD2 (5 bases each). Germline assignment: CDR1 DFQATT and CDR2 SNEGSKA (reference sequence). The CDR3 has 14 amino acids. The ends were cut back, 6 bases at V and 0 bases at J, with 15 bases in the middle. The CDR3 loop reads CSAPAAGTSYEQYF. In nucleotides, the CDR3 is TGCAGTGCCCCCGCGGCAGGGACCTCCTACGAGCAGTACTTC.

This clonotype was counted a few times. The genes are TRBV5-1 and TRBJ1-1; perhaps TRBD1 as D (6 bases). The CDR3 is 17 amino acids. Deletions cut 2 bases from V and 2 bases from J, with 19 bases between. CDR1 and CDR2 from the germline V gene are SGHRS and YFSETQ. The CDR3 coding sequence is TGCGCCAGCAGCTTTTATAGAATCGGACAGAGCAACACTGAAGCTTTCTTT. It codes for CASSFYRIGQSNTEAFF.

The rearrangement links TRBV12-3 or TRBV12-4 to TRBJ2-7, with D possibly being TRBD1 or TRBD2 (6 bases each). Trimming stripped 7 bases from V and 0 bases from J, with 16 bases between. The CDR3 consists of 15 residues. CDR3 loop: CASNLWGAASYEQYF. In DNA form, the CDR3 reads TGTGCCAGCAATCTTTGGGGGGCAGCCTCCTACGAGCAGTACTTC.

This clonotype occurred a few times. The chain joins TRBV4-3 to TRBJ2-1; TRBD2 aligns across 7 bases. CDR3 length: 17 residues. CDR1 is LGHNA and CDR2 is YSLEER in the germline V gene. The V segment lost 4 bases and the J segment 4 bases; nucleotides outside the gene matches: 13. The DNA for the CDR3 is TGCGCCAGCAGCCTTCATTTCACTAGCGCGAATTACAATGAGCAGTTCTTC. Its protein product is CASSLHFTSANYNEQFF.

This clonotype was recorded a few times. J is TRBJ2-7 and V is TRBV28; TRBD2 matches at 7 bases. The germline V gene has CDR1 MDHEN and CDR2 SYDVKM. The ends lost 7 bases at V and 2 bases at J; junction bases unmatched: 14. This CDR3 comprises 16 residues. In DNA form, the CDR3 reads TGTGCCAGCACCCTTCCTCTCGGGCGGGAGACCTACGAGCAGTACTTC. It is translated as CASTLPLGRETYEQYF.

This sequence joins TRBV4-3 and TRBJ2-2, with TRBD2 as a possible D gene (5 bases). The germline gives CDR1 LGHNA, CDR2 YSLEER. This CDR3 region has 17 residues. Trimming took 1 base from V and 0 from J, leaving 12 bases between them. CDR3 sequence: CASSQGYYGTNTGELFF. CDR3 nucleotide sequence: TGCGCCAGCAGCCAAGGCTATTACGGGACGAACACCGGGGAGCTGTTTTTT.

The gene calls are TRBV7-9 and TRBJ1-4; D possibly corresponds to TRBD1 (5 bases). Trimming pared 4 bases from V and 5 bases from J, leaving 14 bases between. CDR3 length: 15 residues. Per germline, CDR1 SEHNR and CDR2 FQNEAQ (reference sequence). The CDR3 DNA is TGTGCCAGCAGCTCAGGAATTGGACACAATGAAAAACTGTTTTTT. Translated: CASSSGIGHNEKLFF.

The table lists this clonotype with a few counts. In nucleotides, the CDR3 is TGCGCCAGCAGTGAGTGGGGGGGCAAGACCGGGGAGCTGTTTTTT. This codes for CASSEWGGKTGELFF. This chain joins TRBV10-1 and TRBJ2-2, with D possibly TRBD2 on 7 matching bases. The CDR3 contains 15 residues. The V end lost 1 base, the J end lost 5 bases, and 11 bases lay between the germline ends. Germline CDR1 WNHNN, CDR2 SYGVQD (reference sequence).

The rearrangement uses TRBV7-9 and TRBJ1-1; D is undetermined. V was trimmed by 0 bases and J by 1 base, leaving 9 bases between them. The germline gives CDR1 SEHNR, CDR2 FQNEAQ (reference sequence). The CDR3 covers 15 residues. CDR3 DNA sequence: TGTGCCAGCAGCTTAGCGCGGCTCTGGAACACTGAAGCTTTCTTT. Protein product: CASSLARLWNTEAFF.

This clonotype was detected a few times. The rearrangement uses TRBV4-2 and TRBJ2-2, with 10 bases lining up with TRBD2. Germline CDR1 is LGHNA and CDR2 is YNFKEQ. The V and J ends lost 7 bases and 1 base, in that order; junction bases with no gene match: 9. The CDR3 runs 17 residues. The CDR3 DNA reads as TGTGCCAGCACCAAGACGGGACTAGCGAGGAACACCGGGGAGCTGTTTTTT. Translated: CASTKTGLARNTGELFF.

The chain has TRBV11-2 and TRBJ2-3, with TRBD2 identical over 14 bases. Germline CDR1 SGHAT, CDR2 FQNNGV. J was trimmed by 3 bases and V by 0 bases; bases with no gene match: 8. This CDR3 is built from 19 residues. The CDR3 DNA follows: TGTGCCAGCAGCTTAGACGCGCGTCGACTAGCGGGAGGGACAGATACGCAGTATTTT. The encoded protein is CASSLDARRLAGGTDTQYF.

Many counts were recorded for this clonotype. At one boundary the junction diverges from the germline segment, which might be a read error. The chain has TRBV12-3 or TRBV12-4 and TRBJ2-2; 8 bases align to TRBD1. The CDR3 is made up of 12 amino acids. The CDR3: CASSLATGELFF. CDR3 DNA sequence: TGTGCCAGCAGTTTAGCGACAGGGGAACTGTTTTTT.

The chain has TRBV5-1 and TRBJ2-1; D gene ambiguous. Trimming took off 3 bases at V and 9 bases at J, with 13 bases between the two ends. The CDR3 covers 13 residues. Germline V gene lookup returns CDR1 SGHRS and CDR2 YFSETQ. The CDR3 loop is CASSSSEFGEQFF. The CDR3 DNA follows: TGCGCCAGCAGCTCTTCAGAATTCGGTGAGCAGTTCTTC.

To note about this clonotype: This sequence may be a read error, since a much larger clone differs from it by one base. Lacking the conserved final phenylalanine or tryptophan, this CDR3 likely reflects a read error. The chain joins TRBV20-1 to TRBJ2-5; a weak D match, TRBD2 (5 bases). Germline V gene sequence: CDR1 DFQATT, CDR2 SNEGSKA (reference sequence). V gave up 3 bases and J gave up 4 bases, with 15 bases separating them. The CDR3 has 14 amino acids. The CDR3 coding sequence is TGCAGTGCTAGTCCCGTAACTAGATCAGAGACCCAGTACTCC. Translating it yields CSASPVTRSETQYS.

This clonotype was seen only a few times. V usage is TRBV20-1 and J usage is TRBJ2-3; 8 nucleotides match TRBD2. CDR1 is DFQATT and CDR2 is SNEGSKA in the germline V gene (reference sequence). Trimming cost V 6 bases and J 1 base; bases outside gene matches: 24. This CDR3 is built from 20 residues. The CDR3 sequence: CSARRSIGVSRGGRTDTQYF. Here the CDR3 DNA reads TGCAGTGCCAGACGCTCCATCGGTGTAAGCCGGGGGGGCCGCACAGATACGCAGTATTTT.

The chain carries TRBV28 and TRBJ2-7; TRBD2 matches 7 bases. The CDR3 length is 14 residues. CDR1 MDHEN and CDR2 SYDVKM come from the germline V gene. J lost 3 bases, V lost 6 bases, and 8 bases had no gene match. The CDR3 DNA is TGTGCCAGCAGCGGACTAGTATGGAGCTACGAGCAGTACTTC. Translating it yields CASSGLVWSYEQYF.

This clonotype was seen a few times. The chain has TRBV24-1 and TRBJ2-1; D might be TRBD2 (5 bases). The CDR3 covers 13 residues. Germline V lookup: CDR1 KGHDR, CDR2 SFDVKD. The V gene lost 3 bases and the J gene lost 13 bases, with 15 bases spanning the gap. The CDR3 protein is CATSDPTSSRQFF. The DNA of the CDR3 is TGTGCCACCAGTGATCCAACCTCTAGCCGACAGTTCTTC.

This clonotype was detected a few times. CDR3 sequence reads: CSALLGQGGREQYF. The CDR3, as DNA: TGCAGTGCCCTCCTGGGACAGGGGGGTCGGGAGCAGTACTTC. The rearrangement uses TRBV20-1 and TRBJ2-7, with 11 nucleotides matching TRBD1. Germline values: CDR1 DFQATT, CDR2 SNEGSKA (reference sequence). V lost 6 bases and J lost 7; bases outside the gene matches: 11. This CDR3 is built from 14 residues.

The V and J genes are TRBV5-1 and TRBJ2-7; D may be TRBD1 (7 bases). V dropped 6 bases and J dropped 3 bases, with 16 bases sitting between them. The CDR3 runs 14 residues. CDR1 and CDR2 (germline): SGHRS, YFSETQ. CDR3 loop: CASTRGTANYEQYF. The CDR3 DNA sequence: TGCGCCAGCACCCGGGGGACAGCGAACTACGAGCAGTACTTC.

This clonotype turned up a few times. The chain has TRBV28 and TRBJ2-7; D remains ambiguous. Trimming removed 3 bases at V and 3 bases at J, with 9 bases between. The CDR3 sequence is 13 residues long. Germline lookup yields CDR1 MDHEN and CDR2 SYDVKM. The CDR3 DNA is TGTGCCAGCAGTTTGAGTCACAGCTACGAGCAGTACTTC. This sequence encodes CASSLSHSYEQYF.

This clonotype has ten or more counts. This chain joins TRBV6-1 and TRBJ2-7, with D tentatively TRBD1 (6 bases). The ends were cut back, 6 bases at V and 0 bases at J, with 12 bases in the middle. In germline, CDR1 is MNHNS, CDR2 SASEGT. This CDR3 is 14 amino acids long. CDR3 sequence reads: CASSRTANSYEQYF. The CDR3 bases are TGTGCCAGCAGCAGGACAGCTAACTCCTACGAGCAGTACTTC.